This T cell receptor (beta chain) came from a study of CD8+ T cells in alopecia areata. Notes on the study in general: Across lesional scalp, and particularly alopecia totalis/universalis, clonality surpassed that of normal scalp. Sequenced scalp T cells also include alphabeta T cells resident in normal skin. Patients shared TCRs less clearly than mice did, possibly for HLA-related reasons.

Concerning this clone itself: Its antigen remains unidentified.

cDNA serving as the sequencing template came from extracted, reverse transcribed RNA. Sequencing used immunoSEQ multiplex PCR; TCRdb keeps in-frame clones, though not all of them. The repertoire consists of over 14,000 clones, with 58% occurring once and the leading ten covering around 4.2%. This CDR3 comprises 15 residues. Trimming took 3 bases from V and 3 from J; bases not matched to a gene: 7. Germline V CDR1 and CDR2: KGHSH, LQKENI. In a group of 4 or 5 patients, CD4+ cells were sorted into CD25+CD127- cells. Researchers gathered lesional scalp punch biopsies and peripheral blood from patients with alopecia areata.

The sample comprised CD4+ Tregs sorted from blood. The V call is TRBV18, the J call TRBJ2-7; TRBD1 matches 8 bases. The sequence derives from a human donor with alopecia areata. The CDR3 DNA reads as TGTGCCAGCTCACCCAGGACAGGGTTAGGCTACGAGCAGTACTTC. Its protein product is CASSPRTGLGYEQYF.